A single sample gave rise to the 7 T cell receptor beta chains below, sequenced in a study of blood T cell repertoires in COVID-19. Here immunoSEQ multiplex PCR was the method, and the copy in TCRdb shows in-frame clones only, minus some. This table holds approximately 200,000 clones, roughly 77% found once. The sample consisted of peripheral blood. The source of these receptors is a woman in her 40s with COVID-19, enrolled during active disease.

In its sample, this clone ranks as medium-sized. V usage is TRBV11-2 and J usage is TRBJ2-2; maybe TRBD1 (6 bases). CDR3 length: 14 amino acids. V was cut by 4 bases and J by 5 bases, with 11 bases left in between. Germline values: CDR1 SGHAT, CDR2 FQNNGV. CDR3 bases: TGTGCCAGCAGCTCTGGACAGATTACCGGGGAGCTGTTTTTT. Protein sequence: CASSSGQITGELFF.

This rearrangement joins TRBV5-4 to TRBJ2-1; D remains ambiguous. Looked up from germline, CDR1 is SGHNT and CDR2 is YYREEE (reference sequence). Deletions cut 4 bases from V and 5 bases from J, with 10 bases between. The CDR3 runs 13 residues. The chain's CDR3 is CASSKAINNEQFF. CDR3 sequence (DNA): TGTGCCAGCAGCAAAGCCATAAACAATGAGCAGTTCTTC.

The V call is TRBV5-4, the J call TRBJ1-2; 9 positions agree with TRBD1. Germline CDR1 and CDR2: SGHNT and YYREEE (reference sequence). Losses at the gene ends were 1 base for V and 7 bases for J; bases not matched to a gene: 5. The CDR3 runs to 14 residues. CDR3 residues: CASSLWTGAGGYTF. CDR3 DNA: TGTGCCAGCAGCTTGTGGACAGGGGCCGGTGGCTACACCTTC.

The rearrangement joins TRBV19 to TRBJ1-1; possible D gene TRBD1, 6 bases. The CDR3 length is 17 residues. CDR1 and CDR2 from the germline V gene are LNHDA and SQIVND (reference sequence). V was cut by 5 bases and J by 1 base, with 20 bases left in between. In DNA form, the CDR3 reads TGTGCCAGTAGTGCACCCCCTCGGGACACCCAGAACACTGAAGCTTTCTTT. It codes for CASSAPPRDTQNTEAFF. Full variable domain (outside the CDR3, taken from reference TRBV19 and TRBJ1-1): DGGITQSPKYLFRKEGQNVTLSCEQNLNHDAMYWYRQDPGQGLRLIYYSQIVNDFQKGDIAEGYSVSREKKESFPLTVTSAQKNPTAFYLCASSAPPRDTQNTEAFFGQGTRLTVV.

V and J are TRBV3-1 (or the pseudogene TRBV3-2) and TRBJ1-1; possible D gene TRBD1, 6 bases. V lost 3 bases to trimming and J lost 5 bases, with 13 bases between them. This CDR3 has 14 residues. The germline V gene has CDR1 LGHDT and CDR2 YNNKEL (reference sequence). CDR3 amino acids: CASSHHRELTEAFF. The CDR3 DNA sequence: TGTGCCAGCAGCCACCACAGGGAGTTAACTGAAGCTTTCTTT.

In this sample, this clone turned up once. The CDR3 sequence is CASSRQGGVDNEQFF. The CDR3 DNA reads as TGTGCCAGCAGCCGGCAGGGTGGGGTCGACAATGAGCAGTTCTTC. The rearrangement uses TRBV3-1 (or the pseudogene TRBV3-2) and TRBJ2-1; a weak D match, TRBD1 (5 bases). CDR1 and CDR2 from the germline V gene are LGHDT and YNNKEL (reference sequence). Trimming took off 4 bases at V and 5 bases at J, with 15 bases between the two ends. The CDR3 totals 15 residues.

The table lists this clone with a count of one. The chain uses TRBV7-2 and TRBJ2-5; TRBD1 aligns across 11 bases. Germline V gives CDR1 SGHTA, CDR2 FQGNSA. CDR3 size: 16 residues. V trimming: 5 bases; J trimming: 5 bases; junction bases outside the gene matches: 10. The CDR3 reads CASSQDRTGGSETQYF. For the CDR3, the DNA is TGTGCCAGCAGCCAAGACAGGACAGGGGGCTCGGAGACCCAGTACTTC.